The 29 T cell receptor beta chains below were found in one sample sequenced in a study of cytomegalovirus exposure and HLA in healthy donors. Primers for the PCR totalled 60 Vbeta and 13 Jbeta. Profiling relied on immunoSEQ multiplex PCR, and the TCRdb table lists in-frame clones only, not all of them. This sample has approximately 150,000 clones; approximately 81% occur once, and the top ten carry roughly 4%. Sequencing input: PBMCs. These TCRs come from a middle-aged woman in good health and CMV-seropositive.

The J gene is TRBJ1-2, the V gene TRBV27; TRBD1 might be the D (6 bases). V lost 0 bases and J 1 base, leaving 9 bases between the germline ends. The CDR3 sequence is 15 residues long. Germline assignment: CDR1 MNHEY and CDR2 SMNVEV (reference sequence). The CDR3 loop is CASSLSRGFNYGYTF. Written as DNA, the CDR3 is TGTGCCAGCAGTTTATCGAGGGGGTTTAACTATGGCTACACCTTC.

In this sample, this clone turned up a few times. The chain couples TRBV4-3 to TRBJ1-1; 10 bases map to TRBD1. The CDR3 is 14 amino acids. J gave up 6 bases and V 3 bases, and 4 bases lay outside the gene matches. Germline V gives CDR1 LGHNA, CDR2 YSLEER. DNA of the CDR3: TGCGCCAGCAGCCACGGACAGGGGGAATCTGAAGCTTTCTTT. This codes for CASSHGQGESEAFF.

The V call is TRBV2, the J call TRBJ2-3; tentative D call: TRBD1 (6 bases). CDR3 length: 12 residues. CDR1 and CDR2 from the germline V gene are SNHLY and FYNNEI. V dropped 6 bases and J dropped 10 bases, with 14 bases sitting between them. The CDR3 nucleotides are TGTGCCAGCAGCCTCTACACAGGGTCGCAGTATTTT. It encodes CASSLYTGSQYF.

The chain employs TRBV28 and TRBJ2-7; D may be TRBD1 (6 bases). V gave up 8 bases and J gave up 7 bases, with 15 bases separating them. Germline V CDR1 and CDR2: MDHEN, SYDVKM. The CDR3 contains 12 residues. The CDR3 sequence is CASSQGPEEQYF. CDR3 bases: TGTGCCAGCTCCCAGGGGCCTGAAGAGCAGTACTTC.

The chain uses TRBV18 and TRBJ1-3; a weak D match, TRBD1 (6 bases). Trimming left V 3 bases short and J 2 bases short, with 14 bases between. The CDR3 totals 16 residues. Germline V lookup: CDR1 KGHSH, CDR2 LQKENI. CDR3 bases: TGTGCCAGCTCACCCAACAGGGATAGCCCTGGAAACACCATATATTTT. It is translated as CASSPNRDSPGNTIYF.

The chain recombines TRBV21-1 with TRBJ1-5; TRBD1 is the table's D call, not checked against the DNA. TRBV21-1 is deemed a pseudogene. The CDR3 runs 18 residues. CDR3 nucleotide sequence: TGTGCCAGCAGCAAAGAAGTTTTAGGCAGGTTCAGCAATCAGCCCCAGCATTTT. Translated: CASSKEVLGRFSNQPQHF.

CDR3 sequence: CASRRTGSVSNEKLFF. Written as DNA, the CDR3 is TGTGCCAGCAGAAGGACAGGGTCGGTTTCAAATGAAAAACTGTTTTTT. The chain is built from TRBV2 and TRBJ1-4; 8 bases map to TRBD1. With V trimmed by 6 bases and J by 5 bases, 11 bases remained unmatched. CDR1 is SNHLY and CDR2 is FYNNEI in the germline V gene. CDR3 size: 16 residues.

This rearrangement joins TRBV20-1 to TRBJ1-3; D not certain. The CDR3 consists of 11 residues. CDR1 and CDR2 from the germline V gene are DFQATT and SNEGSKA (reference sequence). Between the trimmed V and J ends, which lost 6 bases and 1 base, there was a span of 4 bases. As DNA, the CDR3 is TGCAGTGCCAGGTCTGGAAACACCATATATTTT. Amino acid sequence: CSARSGNTIYF.

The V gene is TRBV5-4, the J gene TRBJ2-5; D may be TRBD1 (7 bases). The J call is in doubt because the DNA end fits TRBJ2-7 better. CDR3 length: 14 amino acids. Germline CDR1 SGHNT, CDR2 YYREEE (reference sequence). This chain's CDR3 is CASSRQGGSYEQYF. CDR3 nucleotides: TGTGCCAGCAGTCGACAGGGAGGCTCTTACGAGCAGTACTTC.

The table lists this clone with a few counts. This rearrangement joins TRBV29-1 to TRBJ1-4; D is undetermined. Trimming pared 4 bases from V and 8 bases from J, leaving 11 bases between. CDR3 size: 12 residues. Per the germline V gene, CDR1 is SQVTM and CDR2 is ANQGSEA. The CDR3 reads CSVGWAKEKLFF. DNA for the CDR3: TGCAGCGTTGGGTGGGCCAAAGAAAAACTGTTTTTT.

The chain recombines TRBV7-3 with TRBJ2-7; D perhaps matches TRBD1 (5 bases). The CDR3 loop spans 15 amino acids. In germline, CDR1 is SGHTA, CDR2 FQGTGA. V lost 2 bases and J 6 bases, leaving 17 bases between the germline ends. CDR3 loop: CASSLSGHVRVEQYF. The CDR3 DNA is TGTGCCAGCAGCTTATCCGGACATGTAAGGGTCGAGCAGTACTTC.

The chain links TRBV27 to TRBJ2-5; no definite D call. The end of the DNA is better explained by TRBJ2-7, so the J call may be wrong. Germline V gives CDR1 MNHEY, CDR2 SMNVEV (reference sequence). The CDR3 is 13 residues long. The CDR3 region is CASSLNYFYEQYF. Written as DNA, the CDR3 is TGTGCCAGCAGTTTAAATTATTTCTACGAGCAGTACTTC.

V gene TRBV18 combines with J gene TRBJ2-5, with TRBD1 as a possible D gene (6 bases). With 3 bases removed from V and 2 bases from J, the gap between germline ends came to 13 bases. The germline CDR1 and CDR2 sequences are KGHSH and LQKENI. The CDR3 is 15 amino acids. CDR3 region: CASSPFRQAQETQYF. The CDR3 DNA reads TGTGCCAGCTCACCTTTCCGACAGGCTCAAGAGACCCAGTACTTC.

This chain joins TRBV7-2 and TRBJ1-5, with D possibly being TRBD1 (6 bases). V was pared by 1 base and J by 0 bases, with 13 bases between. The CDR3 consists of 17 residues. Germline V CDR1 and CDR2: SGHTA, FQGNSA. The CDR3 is CASSLVDSSYSNQPQHF. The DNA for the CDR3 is TGTGCCAGCAGCTTAGTGGACAGTTCTTATAGCAATCAGCCCCAGCATTTT.

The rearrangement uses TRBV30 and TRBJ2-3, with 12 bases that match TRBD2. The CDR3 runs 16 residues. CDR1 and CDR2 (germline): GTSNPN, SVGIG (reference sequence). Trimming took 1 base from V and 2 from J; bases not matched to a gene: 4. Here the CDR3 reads CAWSGRLAGVTDTQYF. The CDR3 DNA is TGTGCCTGGAGTGGGCGACTAGCGGGGGTCACAGATACGCAGTATTTT.

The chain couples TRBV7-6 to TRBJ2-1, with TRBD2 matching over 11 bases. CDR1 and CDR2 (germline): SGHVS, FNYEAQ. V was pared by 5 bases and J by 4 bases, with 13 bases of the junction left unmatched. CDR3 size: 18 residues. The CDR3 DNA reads TGTGCCAGCAGCCCCTCGCTGGGGACTAGCGGCAAGTACAATGAGCAGTTCTTC. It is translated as CASSPSLGTSGKYNEQFF.

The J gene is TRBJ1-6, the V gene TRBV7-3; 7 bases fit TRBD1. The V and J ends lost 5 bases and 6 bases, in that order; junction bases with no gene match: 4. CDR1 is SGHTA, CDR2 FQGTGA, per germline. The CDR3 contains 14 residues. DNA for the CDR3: TGTGCCAGCAGCGACAGGGTTGGTAATTCACCCCTCCACTTT. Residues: CASSDRVGNSPLHF.

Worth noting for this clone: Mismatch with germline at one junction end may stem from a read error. The chain's CDR3 is CSSSLGDRGSQPQHF. As DNA, the CDR3 is TGTTCCAGCAGCTTAGGGGACAGGGGCAGTCAGCCCCAGCATTTT. The chain recombines TRBV7-9 with TRBJ1-5, with 10 bases lining up with TRBD1. The CDR3 spans 15 residues. From germline, CDR1 is SEHNR and CDR2 FQNEAQ (reference sequence).

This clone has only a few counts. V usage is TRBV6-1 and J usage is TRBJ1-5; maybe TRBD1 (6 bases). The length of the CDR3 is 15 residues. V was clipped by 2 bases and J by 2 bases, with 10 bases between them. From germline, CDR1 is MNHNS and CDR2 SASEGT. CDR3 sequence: CASSENPGGNQPQHF. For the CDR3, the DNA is TGTGCCAGCAGTGAAAACCCAGGGGGCAATCAGCCCCAGCATTTT.

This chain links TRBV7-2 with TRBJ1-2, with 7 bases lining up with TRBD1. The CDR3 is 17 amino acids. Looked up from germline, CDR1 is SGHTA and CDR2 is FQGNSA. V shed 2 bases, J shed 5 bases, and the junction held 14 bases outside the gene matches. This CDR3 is CASSLRPTGSHSYGYTF. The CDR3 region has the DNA TGTGCCAGCAGCTTAAGACCGACAGGGTCCCACTCTTATGGCTACACCTTC.

CDR3 DNA: TGTGCCAGCAGCCCTGCGGACTCTTACCCCTACGAGCAGTACTTC. It codes for CASSPADSYPYEQYF. This chain connects TRBV28 to TRBJ2-7; maybe TRBD2 (5 bases). Germline V CDR1 and CDR2: MDHEN, SYDVKM. CDR3 length equals 15 residues. V was trimmed by 6 bases and J by 2 bases, leaving 17 bases between them.

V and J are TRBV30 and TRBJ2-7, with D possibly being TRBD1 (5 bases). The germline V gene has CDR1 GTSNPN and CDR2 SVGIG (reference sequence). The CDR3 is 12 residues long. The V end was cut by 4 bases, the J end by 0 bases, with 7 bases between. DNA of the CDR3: TGTGCCTGGACAGGGCCCTCCTACGAGCAGTACTTC. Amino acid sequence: CAWTGPSYEQYF. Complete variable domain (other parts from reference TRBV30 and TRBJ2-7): SQTIHQWPATLVQPVGSPLSLECTVEGTSNPNLYWYRQAAGRGLQLLFYSVGIGQISSEVPQNLSASRPQDRQFILSSKKLLLSDSGFYLCAWTGPSYEQYFGPGTRLTVT.

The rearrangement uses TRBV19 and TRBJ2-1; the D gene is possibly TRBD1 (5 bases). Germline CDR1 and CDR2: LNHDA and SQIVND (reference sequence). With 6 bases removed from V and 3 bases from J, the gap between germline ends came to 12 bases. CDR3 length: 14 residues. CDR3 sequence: CASRETEIYNEQFF. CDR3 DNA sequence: TGTGCCAGTAGGGAGACAGAAATCTACAATGAGCAGTTCTTC.

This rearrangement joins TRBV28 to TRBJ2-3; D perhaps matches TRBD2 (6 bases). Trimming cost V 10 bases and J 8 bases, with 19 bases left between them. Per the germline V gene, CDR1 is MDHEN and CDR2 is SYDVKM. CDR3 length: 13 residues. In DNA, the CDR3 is TGTGCCATCGGACTCCTAGACGGGGGTACGCAGTATTTT. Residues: CAIGLLDGGTQYF.

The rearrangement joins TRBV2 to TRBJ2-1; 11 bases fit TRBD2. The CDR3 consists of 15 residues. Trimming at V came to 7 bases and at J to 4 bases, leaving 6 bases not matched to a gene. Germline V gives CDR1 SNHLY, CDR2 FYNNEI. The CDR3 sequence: CASTPGLAVYNEQFF. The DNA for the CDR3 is TGTGCCAGCACCCCGGGACTAGCGGTTTACAATGAGCAGTTCTTC.

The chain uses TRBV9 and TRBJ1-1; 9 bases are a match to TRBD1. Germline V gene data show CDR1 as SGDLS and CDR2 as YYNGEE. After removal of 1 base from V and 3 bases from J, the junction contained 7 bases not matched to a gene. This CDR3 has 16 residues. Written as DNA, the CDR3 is TGTGCCAGCAGCGTAACAGGGGGCGAGGGGTACACTGAAGCTTTCTTT. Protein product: CASSVTGGEGYTEAFF.

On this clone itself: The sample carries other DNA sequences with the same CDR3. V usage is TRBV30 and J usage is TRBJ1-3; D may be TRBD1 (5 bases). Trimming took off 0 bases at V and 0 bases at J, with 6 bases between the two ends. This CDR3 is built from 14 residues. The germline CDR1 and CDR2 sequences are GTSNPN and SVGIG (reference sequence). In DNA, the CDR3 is TGTGCCTGGAGTGTTAGGGGCTCTGGAAACACCATATATTTT. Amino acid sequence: CAWSVRGSGNTIYF. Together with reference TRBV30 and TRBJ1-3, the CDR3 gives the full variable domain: SQTIHQWPATLVQPVGSPLSLECTVEGTSNPNLYWYRQAAGRGLQLLFYSVGIGQISSEVPQNLSASRPQDRQFILSSKKLLLSDSGFYLCAWSVRGSGNTIYFGEGSWLTVV.

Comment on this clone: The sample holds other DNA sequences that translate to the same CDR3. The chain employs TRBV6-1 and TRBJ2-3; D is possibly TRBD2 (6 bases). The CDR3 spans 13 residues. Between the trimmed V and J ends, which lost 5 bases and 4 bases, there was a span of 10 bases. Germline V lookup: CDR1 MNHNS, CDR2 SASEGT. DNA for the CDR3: TGTGCCAGCAGTCCCGGGAGTCCAGATACGCAGTATTTT. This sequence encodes CASSPGSPDTQYF.

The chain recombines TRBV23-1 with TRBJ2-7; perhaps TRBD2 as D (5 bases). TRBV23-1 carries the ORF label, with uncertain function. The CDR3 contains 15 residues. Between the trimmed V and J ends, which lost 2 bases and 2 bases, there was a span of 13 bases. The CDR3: CASSQPERMPYEQYF. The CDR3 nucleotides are TGCGCCAGCAGTCAACCGGAGCGGATGCCCTACGAGCAGTACTTC.